Listed below are T cell receptor beta chains from one sample, sequenced in a study of T cell responses to AZD1222 COVID-19 vaccine. Clones were sequenced by immunoSEQ multiplex PCR, and TCRdb holds only the in-frame ones, with some missing. The sample lists about 120,000 clones; 80% to 90% were seen once. The sample consisted of peripheral blood, taken on day 0 of AZD1222 vaccination. The receptors shown here come from an adult in good health. CDR3s include the opening cysteine and the closing phenylalanine or tryptophan. The order of the fields is D gene, clone size, V gene, J gene, CDR3 DNA, CDR3 protein. The D gene is left open where the match is weak. Clone sizes are given selectively: once, few, many, or a class where the clone is expanded.

D: TRBD1; size: .; V: TRBV19; J: TRBJ1-3; DNA: TGTGCCAGTAGTGGACAGGGGGCTTTGGCCTCTGGAAACACCATATATTTT; CDR3: CASSGQGALASGNTIYF
D: .; size: .; V: TRBV13; J: TRBJ2-3; DNA: TGTGCCAGCAGCTTAGCGCGGACAGATACGCAGTATTTT; CDR3: CASSLARTDTQYF
D: .; size: .; V: TRBV19; J: TRBJ1-6; DNA: TGTGCCAGTAGTATACTGTCTGCGGGACGGGATTACACCCTCCACTTT; CDR3: CASSILSAGRDYTLHF
D: .; size: .; V: TRBV6-4; J: TRBJ2-1; DNA: TGTGCCAGCAGTGCCCTGGCCTCCTACAATGAGCAGTTCTTC; CDR3: CASSALASYNEQFF
D: .; size: .; V: TRBV6-1; J: TRBJ2-5; DNA: TGTGCCAGCAGTGACATACTAAAAGAGACCCAGTACTTC; CDR3: CASSDILKETQYF
D: .; size: .; V: TRBV4-1; J: TRBJ2-2; DNA: TGCGCCAGCAGCCAAGATGGATACAGTGTTTGGGGGGAGCTGTTTTTT; CDR3: CASSQDGYSVWGELFF
D: .; size: .; V: TRBV3-1/TRBV3-2; J: TRBJ2-5; DNA: TGTGCCAGCAACCTACTACAGGGTACTCAAGAGACCCAGTACTTC; CDR3: CASNLLQGTQETQYF
D: TRBD1; size: .; V: TRBV19; J: TRBJ1-4; DNA: TGTGCCAGTAGGGGACAGGGACATTCTGAAAAACTGTTTTTT; CDR3: CASRGQGHSEKLFF
D: .; size: few; V: TRBV12-3/TRBV12-4; J: TRBJ1-4; DNA: TGTGCCAGCAGTAAACAGGGTTGGGAAAAACTGTTTTTT; CDR3: CASSKQGWEKLFF
D: .; size: once; V: TRBV30; J: TRBJ2-4; DNA: TGTGCCTGGAGCGGGCGTACACGTGGGGGGGGGCCGTACTTC; CDR3: CAWSGRTRGGGPYF
D: .; size: .; V: TRBV6-5; J: TRBJ2-7; DNA: TGTGCCAGCAGCTGGGACTTACTCTCCTACGAGCAGTACTTC; CDR3: CASSWDLLSYEQYF
D: TRBD1; size: .; V: TRBV7-4; J: TRBJ1-5; DNA: TGTGCCAGCAGCCAAGGACAGGGCCTGGGGCCCCAGCATTTT; CDR3: CASSQGQGLGPQHF
D: .; size: .; V: TRBV24-1; J: TRBJ2-3; DNA: TGTGCCACCAGTGAACTCTACACAGATACGCAGTATTTT; CDR3: CATSELYTDTQYF
D: .; size: .; V: TRBV30; J: TRBJ1-2; DNA: TGTGCCTGGAGTGTTCTGAGGGGTAGCCCAAGGGGGTTTTCAGGTGGCTACACCTTC; CDR3: CAWSVLRGSPRGFSGGYTF
D: TRBD1; size: .; V: TRBV13; J: TRBJ1-6; DNA: TGTGCCAGCAGCTTAGACCTGGGACAGGCTAATTCACCCCTCCACTTT; CDR3: CASSLDLGQANSPLHF
D: TRBD1; size: .; V: TRBV5-4; J: TRBJ2-7; DNA: TGTGCCAGCAGCTTCAAGGGGACAGCCTACGAGCAGTACTTC; CDR3: CASSFKGTAYEQYF
D: .; size: .; V: TRBV3-1/TRBV3-2; J: TRBJ1-6; DNA: TGTGCCAGCAGCCACTGGGGGACCTCCTATAATTCACCCCTCCACTTT; CDR3: CASSHWGTSYNSPLHF
D: .; size: few; V: TRBV24-1; J: TRBJ2-1; DNA: TGTGCCACCAGTGACCGGACGGCCTCCGGCCATATTAAGCAGTTCTTC; CDR3: CATSDRTASGHIKQFF
D: .; size: .; V: TRBV3-1/TRBV3-2; J: TRBJ2-7; DNA: TGTGCCAGCAGCCAGAATACCGGGGTCCCAAACGTGGACTTC; CDR3: CASSQNTGVPNVDF
D: TRBD1; size: .; V: TRBV5-1; J: TRBJ2-1; DNA: TGCGCCAGCAGCGGGGGGACAGGGCATAATGAGCAGTTCTTC; CDR3: CASSGGTGHNEQFF
D: .; size: .; V: TRBV4-3; J: TRBJ2-2; DNA: TGCGCCAGCAGCCAAGACTACGACGGAACCACCGGGGAGCTGTTTTTT; CDR3: CASSQDYDGTTGELFF
D: TRBD2; size: .; V: TRBV11-2; J: TRBJ2-5; DNA: TGTGCCAGCAGCTTTAGACCTAGCGGGAGCGGGGAGACCCAGTACTTC; CDR3: CASSFRPSGSGETQYF
D: TRBD2; size: .; V: TRBV5-4; J: TRBJ2-7; DNA: TGTGCCAGCAGCTTGGGTCTAGCGGGGACCTACGAGCAGTACTTC; CDR3: CASSLGLAGTYEQYF
D: .; size: .; V: TRBV14; J: TRBJ1-5; DNA: TGTGCCAGCAGCCCGGGGATCAATCAGCCCCAGCATTTT; CDR3: CASSPGINQPQHF
D: .; size: .; V: TRBV30; J: TRBJ1-5; DNA: TGTGCCTGGAGTGGTCCAGGTCCAGGTCAGCCCCAGCATTTT; CDR3: CAWSGPGPGQPQHF
D: .; size: .; V: TRBV7-8; J: TRBJ2-5; DNA: TGTGCCAGCAGCCCCCGTAGGAGCAGTCTGGAGACCCAGTACTTC; CDR3: CASSPRRSSLETQYF
D: .; size: .; V: TRBV14; J: TRBJ2-1; DNA: TGTGCCAGCAGGCTAACAGGGCTATCTTACAATGAGCAGTTCTTC; CDR3: CASRLTGLSYNEQFF
D: TRBD2; size: .; V: TRBV5-1; J: TRBJ2-1; DNA: TGCGCCAGCAGCTTGGCCGGAACTAGCGGATGGAATGAGCAGTTCTTC; CDR3: CASSLAGTSGWNEQFF
D: .; size: .; V: TRBV7-2; J: TRBJ1-2; DNA: TGTGCCAGCAGCTTAGCGGAAATAAGGGGCTACACCTTC; CDR3: CASSLAEIRGYTF
D: .; size: .; V: TRBV12-3/TRBV12-4; J: TRBJ2-7; DNA: TGTGCCAGCACTGGGACCGAGACCTACGAGCAGTACTTC; CDR3: CASTGTETYEQYF
D: .; size: .; V: TRBV24-1; J: TRBJ2-5; DNA: TGTGCCACCAGTGATTATCAAAACACCCAGTACTTC; CDR3: CATSDYQNTQYF
D: .; size: once; V: TRBV9; J: TRBJ2-2; DNA: TGTGCCAGCTTCCCTCGGACCCGCGGTGGGGTGTTTTTT; CDR3: CASFPRTRGGVFF
D: .; size: .; V: TRBV6-2/TRBV6-3; J: TRBJ1-5; DNA: TGTGCCAGCAGTTATGACAGTCTAAATCAGCCCCAGCATTTT; CDR3: CASSYDSLNQPQHF
D: TRBD1; size: .; V: TRBV6-4; J: TRBJ1-1; DNA: TGTGCCAGCACTATTACAGGGGACCGGAATACTGAAGCTTTCTTT; CDR3: CASTITGDRNTEAFF